The entry below describes one T cell receptor beta chain. The target antigen is unknown. V lost 4 bases and J lost 8; bases outside the gene matches: 2. The CDR3 spans 13 residues. The germline gives CDR1 KGHSH, CDR2 LQKENI. Method: immunoSEQ multiplex PCR; TCRdb's copy keeps in-frame clones and lacks some. The sample has approximately 110,000 clones; around 92% are singletons. The data belong to a study of T cell responses to AZD1222 COVID-19 vaccine. At the level of the study: Pooling was applied to second doses at about 4 or about 12 weeks.

Points from the study as a whole: Possibly, clonal diversity was underestimated; donors were largely white British and included more females.

The source is an adult in good health. The chain couples TRBV18 to TRBJ1-6; 7 nucleotides align to TRBD1. This sample comprised peripheral blood, obtained on day 0 of AZD1222 vaccination. CDR3 loop: CASSRDSHSPLHF. CDR3 bases: TGTGCCAGCTCACGGGACAGTCATTCACCCCTCCACTTT.